The 2 T cell receptor beta chains below all came from one sample that was sequenced in a study of cytomegalovirus exposure and HLA in healthy donors. Primers for the PCR totalled 60 Vbeta and 13 Jbeta. Measured with immunoSEQ multiplex PCR; TCRdb has only the in-frame clones, and not every one. The sample consists of 150,000 to 200,000 clones, roughly four fifths of them appearing once. The sample taken for sequencing was PBMCs. The receptors shown here come from a woman aged 18-29 years in good health and CMV-seronegative.

The CDR3 nucleotides are TGTGCCAGCCAACAGGGACTACCCGCGGGCTACGAGCAGTACTTC. Its protein product is CASQQGLPAGYEQYF. This chain joins TRBV4-2 and TRBJ2-7, with a tentative D call TRBD2 (7 bases). CDR1 and CDR2 (germline): LGHNA, YNFKEQ. V shed 8 bases and J shed 3 bases, with 20 bases lying between them. The length of the CDR3 is 15 residues.

The V and J genes are TRBV9 and TRBJ1-2; D possibly corresponds to TRBD1 (5 bases). The CDR3 runs 13 residues. Germline CDR1 and CDR2: SGDLS and YYNGEE. V shed 0 bases and J shed 5 bases, with 8 bases lying between them. The CDR3 loop is CASSVGGPYGYTF. In nucleotides, the CDR3 is TGTGCCAGCAGCGTAGGGGGCCCTTATGGCTACACCTTC.